The present T cell receptor beta chain was sequenced within a study of blood T cell repertoires in COVID-19. Germline V gene data show CDR1 as SGHTA and CDR2 as FQGTGA. This CDR3 has 13 amino acids. Trimming removed 5 bases from V and 15 bases from J; junction bases left unmatched: 9. TCRdb's table, derived via immunoSEQ multiplex PCR, lists solely in-frame clones and lacks some. The table shows 180,000 or so clones, with roughly 84% occurring only once. The J gene is TRBJ1-6, the V gene TRBV7-3; 8 bases line up with TRBD1. Sample: peripheral blood. This sequence was found in a person aged 65-85 years with COVID-19, enrolled during active disease. The CDR3 DNA follows: TGTGCCAGCAGCCCGGACAGGGACTCCTTCCTCCACTTT. Amino acids: CASSPDRDSFLHF.